The clone carrying this T cell receptor beta chain appeared a few times. The antigen remains undetermined. The investigators reverse transcribed all of the isolated RNA, so they sequenced expressed TCRB transcripts. The repertoire was sequenced with immunoSEQ multiplex PCR; TCRdb's copy has only in-frame clones and lacks some. The sample records just over 150,000 clones, 11% being singletons. The sample comes from a study of beta chain features in type 1 diabetes. Points from the study as a whole: In all four CD4+ subsets, TCRB CDR3 length was significantly, moderately reduced in type 1 diabetes.

CDR1 and CDR2 from the germline V gene are MNHEY and SMNVEV (reference sequence). V lost 3 bases to trimming and J lost 1 base, with 9 bases between them. CDR3 length: 14 amino acids. Researchers reported sorting CD4+ naive, central memory, regulatory and stem cell-like memory cells via CD45RO/CCR7/CD25/CD127/CD95/CD27. The sequencing input was central memory CD4+ T cells from blood. This receptor was obtained from a man aged 18 to 29 in good health. The chain has TRBV27 and TRBJ1-1; no reliable D call. The CDR3 bases are TGTGCCAGCAGTTTCTCGCTCCAGAACACTGAAGCTTTCTTT. Translating it yields CASSFSLQNTEAFF.